The 20 T cell receptor beta chains below come from one sample, sequenced in a study of shared clonotypes between healthy human individuals. Method: immunoSEQ multiplex PCR; TCRdb's copy keeps in-frame clones and lacks some. Here the sample spans around 350,000 clones, about 73% being singletons. Input material: memory CD4+ T cells sorted from blood. The subset here: CD45RA-negative fraction. These receptors all come from a man aged 25-45 years in good health.

The CDR3 DNA reads as TGCGCCAGCAGCGACGGGACTAGCGGGAGGGATACGCAGTATTTT. This codes for CASSDGTSGRDTQYF. The V and J genes are TRBV5-1 and TRBJ2-3; TRBD2 matches at 15 bases. Per the germline V gene, CDR1 is SGHRS and CDR2 is YFSETQ. With 4 bases clipped from V and 6 bases from J, the junction kept 3 bases outside the gene matches. The CDR3 is 15 amino acids.

This clone has ten or more counts. This rearrangement joins TRBV19 to TRBJ1-2; possibly TRBD1 for D (6 bases). CDR1 is LNHDA and CDR2 is SQIVND in the germline V gene (reference sequence). With 6 bases removed from V and 8 bases from J, the gap between germline ends came to 31 bases. This CDR3 has 18 amino acids. CDR3 sequence: CASRNFRGPKSLGLGYTF. As DNA, the CDR3 is TGTGCCAGTAGGAACTTCAGGGGACCGAAGAGTCTAGGTTTGGGCTACACCTTC.

J is TRBJ2-4 and V is TRBV6-1; D perhaps matches TRBD1 (5 bases). With 0 bases removed from V and 2 bases from J, the gap between germline ends came to 8 bases. CDR3 length equals 15 residues. The germline CDR1 and CDR2 sequences are MNHNS and SASEGT. Written as DNA, the CDR3 is TGTGCCAGCAGTGAAGCAGCAGGGACCAAAAACATTCAGTACTTC. Translation gives CASSEAAGTKNIQYF.

V gene TRBV5-6 combines with J gene TRBJ2-2, with TRBD2 identical over 8 bases. The CDR3 spans 17 residues. V gave up 2 bases and J gave up 4 bases; unmatched junction bases: 10. Per germline, CDR1 SGHDT and CDR2 YYEEEE. CDR3 sequence reads: CASSLLAVSGPTGELFF. CDR3 nucleotide sequence: TGTGCCAGCAGCTTACTAGCGGTCTCTGGACCCACCGGGGAGCTGTTTTTT.

V and J are TRBV9 and TRBJ1-4; D unresolved. Germline loops: CDR1 SGDLS, CDR2 YYNGEE. CDR3 length: 14 amino acids. The V gene lost 3 bases and the J gene lost 0 bases, with 6 bases spanning the gap. The CDR3 DNA reads TGTGCCAGCAGCGCCGGGGCAACTAATGAAAAACTGTTTTTT. Its translation is CASSAGATNEKLFF.

J is TRBJ1-5 and V is TRBV18; D unclear. This CDR3 has 14 residues. The germline gives CDR1 KGHSH, CDR2 LQKENI. V dropped 2 bases and J dropped 4 bases, with 9 bases sitting between them. CDR3 in amino acids: CASSPYKGNQPQHF. The CDR3 nucleotides are TGTGCCAGCTCACCATATAAGGGAAATCAGCCCCAGCATTTT.

This clone appeared once. V usage is TRBV15 and J usage is TRBJ1-1; the match to TRBD1 covers 7 bases. V was pared by 7 bases and J by 0 bases, with 2 bases of the junction left unmatched. The germline gives CDR1 LNHNV, CDR2 YYDKDF (reference sequence). The CDR3 consists of 13 residues. CDR3 protein: CATNGQVNTEAFF. CDR3 nucleotides: TGTGCCACCAACGGACAGGTGAACACTGAAGCTTTCTTT.

This clone showed up just a few times. The rearrangement joins TRBV7-2 to TRBJ2-3, with 7 bases lining up with TRBD2. CDR1 is SGHTA, CDR2 FQGNSA, per germline. V lost 4 bases to trimming and J lost 5 bases; unmatched junction nucleotides: 15. The CDR3 has 17 residues. CDR3 protein: CASSSPEVAGPKDTQYF. As DNA, the CDR3 is TGTGCCAGCAGCTCCCCCGAGGTAGCGGGCCCCAAAGATACGCAGTATTTT.

The V call is TRBV28, the J call TRBJ2-3; 8 nucleotides line up with TRBD1. Per the germline V gene, CDR1 is MDHEN and CDR2 is SYDVKM. J gave up 2 bases and V 5 bases, and 15 bases lay outside the gene matches. The CDR3 has 18 residues. The CDR3 sequence is CASSQGAIGPYNTDTQYF. The CDR3 region has the DNA TGTGCCAGCAGTCAGGGGGCAATTGGTCCTTATAACACAGATACGCAGTATTTT.

This clone was observed a handful of times. The rearrangement joins TRBV18 to TRBJ1-4; no firm D call. The CDR3 sequence is 14 residues long. The V end was cut by 1 base, the J end by 4 bases, with 7 bases between. Germline V lookup: CDR1 KGHSH, CDR2 LQKENI. CDR3 DNA sequence: TGTGCCAGCTCACCACGAGGGAATAATGAAAAACTGTTTTTT. It specifies CASSPRGNNEKLFF.

The chain couples TRBV28 to TRBJ1-5; TRBD1 might be the D (6 bases). Trimming took 6 bases from V and 3 from J, leaving 12 bases between them. CDR3 length: 14 amino acids. Germline V lookup: CDR1 MDHEN, CDR2 SYDVKM. The CDR3 protein is CASRDSSVNQPQHF. As DNA, the CDR3 is TGTGCCAGCAGGGACAGCTCGGTCAATCAGCCCCAGCATTTT.

The rearrangement uses TRBV5-1 and TRBJ1-3, with 7 bases matching TRBD1. Unmatched junction bases numbered 5, after V lost 5 bases and J lost 0 bases. Germline V gene lookup returns CDR1 SGHRS and CDR2 YFSETQ. The CDR3 is made up of 15 amino acids. The CDR3 loop reads CASRTTGSSGNTIYF. The CDR3 bases are TGCGCCAGCAGAACGACAGGGAGCTCTGGAAACACCATATATTTT.

The gene calls are TRBV28 and TRBJ2-3; perhaps TRBD1 as D (5 bases). The V end was cut by 8 bases, the J end by 0 bases, with 12 bases between. CDR1 and CDR2 (germline): MDHEN, SYDVKM. The CDR3 is made up of 14 amino acids. The CDR3 coding sequence is TGTGCCAGCCGCAAGGGGAAAAGCACAGATACGCAGTATTTT. It specifies CASRKGKSTDTQYF.

This sequence joins TRBV27 and TRBJ2-5; D may be TRBD1 or TRBD2 (6 bases each). The CDR3 runs 20 residues. From germline, CDR1 is MNHEY and CDR2 SMNVEV (reference sequence). V was clipped by 2 bases and J by 6 bases, with 31 bases between them. For the CDR3, the DNA is TGTGCCAGCAGTTTACGTATCCCCTTCGACAGGAGGGGGGACATGAAGACCCAGTACTTC. Translated: CASSLRIPFDRRGDMKTQYF.

This chain joins TRBV5-3 and TRBJ1-3; D unresolved. TRBV5-3 is an open reading frame, and its role is uncertain. V lost 2 bases to trimming and J lost 2 bases, with 14 bases between them. The CDR3 is made up of 16 amino acids. The CDR3 loop reads CARSLPWFWAGNTIYF. The CDR3 bases are TGTGCCAGAAGCTTACCATGGTTCTGGGCTGGAAACACCATATATTTT.

This clone was seen only a few times. This chain uses TRBV2 with TRBJ2-3; 8 bases are a match to TRBD1. This CDR3 comprises 17 residues. Germline loops: CDR1 SNHLY, CDR2 FYNNEI. With 4 bases clipped from V and 6 bases from J, the junction kept 15 bases outside the gene matches. Here the CDR3 DNA reads TGTGCCAGCAGTGGGACAGGGCTAGTAGTGATTACGGATACGCAGTATTTT. It translates to CASSGTGLVVITDTQYF.

The CDR3 reads CASSASTSGRAWSYEQYF. CDR3 sequence (DNA): TGTGCCAGCAGCGCGTCGACTAGCGGGAGGGCCTGGTCCTACGAGCAGTACTTC. This rearrangement joins TRBV13 to TRBJ2-7, with 14 bases lining up with TRBD2. The CDR3 extends over 18 amino acids. Losses at the gene ends were 5 bases for V and 1 base for J; bases not matched to a gene: 10. CDR1 PRHDT and CDR2 FYEKMQ come from the germline V gene (reference sequence).

This clone occurred once. Written as DNA, the CDR3 is TGCAGCGGCAAACGTCCCGGGACTTTTTACAATGAGCAGTTCTTC. The encoded protein is CSGKRPGTFYNEQFF. V is TRBV29-1 and J is TRBJ2-1, with D perhaps matching TRBD2 (6 bases). V lost 7 bases to trimming and J lost 4 bases, with 20 bases between them. This CDR3 contains 15 residues. Germline CDR1 is SQVTM and CDR2 is ANQGSEA.

This clone was seen a handful of times. The chain is built from TRBV2 and TRBJ2-7; a weak D match, TRBD2 (6 bases). The germline V and J ends were trimmed by 4 bases and 2 bases, with 6 bases remaining between them. This CDR3 contains 12 residues. CDR1 is SNHLY and CDR2 is FYNNEI in the germline V gene. The CDR3 is CASSGTTYEQYF. DNA of the CDR3: TGTGCCAGCAGTGGGACTACCTACGAGCAGTACTTC. Full variable domain (remainder filled in from reference TRBV2 and TRBJ2-7): EPEVTQTPSHQVTQMGQEVILRCVPISNHLYFYWYRQILGQKVEFLVSFYNNEISEKSEIFDDQFSVERPDGSNFTLKIRSTKLEDSAMYFCASSGTTYEQYFGPGTRLTVT.

The V and J genes are TRBV10-3 and TRBJ2-2; tentative D call: TRBD1 (6 bases). The CDR3 extends over 14 amino acids. Per germline, CDR1 ENHRY and CDR2 SYGVKD. V was cut by 8 bases and J by 4 bases, with 14 bases left in between. CDR3 sequence (DNA): TGTGCCATCTCCAGGGGATGGGGCACCGGGGAGCTGTTTTTT. Translated, it gives CAISRGWGTGELFF.